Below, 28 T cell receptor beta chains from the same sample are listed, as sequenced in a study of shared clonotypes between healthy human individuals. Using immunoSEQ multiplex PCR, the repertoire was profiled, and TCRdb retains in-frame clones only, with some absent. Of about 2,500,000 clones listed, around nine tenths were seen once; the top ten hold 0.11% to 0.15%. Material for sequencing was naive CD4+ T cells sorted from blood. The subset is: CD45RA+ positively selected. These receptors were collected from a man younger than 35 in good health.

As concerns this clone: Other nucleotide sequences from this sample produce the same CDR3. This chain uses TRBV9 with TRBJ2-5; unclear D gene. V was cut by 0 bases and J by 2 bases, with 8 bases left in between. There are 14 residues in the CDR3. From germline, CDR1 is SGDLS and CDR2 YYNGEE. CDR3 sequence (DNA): TGTGCCAGCAGCGTAGGGGGATTACAAGAGACCCAGTACTTC. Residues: CASSVGGLQETQYF.

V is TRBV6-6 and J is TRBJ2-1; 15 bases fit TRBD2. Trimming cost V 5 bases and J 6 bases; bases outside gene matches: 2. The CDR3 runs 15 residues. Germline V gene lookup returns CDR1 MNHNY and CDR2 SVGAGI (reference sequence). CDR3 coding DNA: TGTGCCAGCAGTAAGGGACTAGCGGGAGGCAATGAGCAGTTCTTC. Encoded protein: CASSKGLAGGNEQFF.

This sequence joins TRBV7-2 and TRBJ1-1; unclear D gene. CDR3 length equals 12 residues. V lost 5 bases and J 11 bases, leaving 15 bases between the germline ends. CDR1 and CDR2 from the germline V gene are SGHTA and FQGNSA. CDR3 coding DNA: TGTGCCAGCAGCGTCTCCCGGGCCTCGGCTTTCTTT. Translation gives CASSVSRASAFF.

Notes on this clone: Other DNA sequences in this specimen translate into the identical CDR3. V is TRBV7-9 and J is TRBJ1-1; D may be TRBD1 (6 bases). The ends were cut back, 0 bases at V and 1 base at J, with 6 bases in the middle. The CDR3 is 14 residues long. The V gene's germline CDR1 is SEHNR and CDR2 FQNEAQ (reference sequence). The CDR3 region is CASSLARGNTEAFF. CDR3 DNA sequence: TGTGCCAGCAGCTTAGCCAGGGGGAACACTGAAGCTTTCTTT.

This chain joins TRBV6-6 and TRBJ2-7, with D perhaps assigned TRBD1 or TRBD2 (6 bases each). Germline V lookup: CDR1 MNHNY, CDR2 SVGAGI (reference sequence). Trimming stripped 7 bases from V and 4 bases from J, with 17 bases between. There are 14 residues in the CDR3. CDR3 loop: CASITSGGGYEQYF. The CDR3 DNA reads TGTGCCAGCATAACCTCTGGAGGGGGTTACGAGCAGTACTTC.

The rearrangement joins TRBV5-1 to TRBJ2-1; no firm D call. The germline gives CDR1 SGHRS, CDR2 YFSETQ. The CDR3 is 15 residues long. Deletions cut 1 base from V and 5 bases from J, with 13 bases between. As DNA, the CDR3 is TGCGCCAGCAGCTTGAATCGAAAGGGTCACAATGAGCAGTTCTTC. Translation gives CASSLNRKGHNEQFF.

The CDR3 region has the DNA TGTGCCAGCTCACTCCTTGCTGGGGCACCCGGGGAGCTGTTTTTT. Protein sequence: CASSLLAGAPGELFF. The V and J genes are TRBV18 and TRBJ2-2, with D perhaps matching TRBD1 (5 bases). Germline CDR1 is KGHSH and CDR2 is LQKENI. V lost 4 bases, J lost 6 bases, and 15 bases lay in between. CDR3 length: 15 residues.

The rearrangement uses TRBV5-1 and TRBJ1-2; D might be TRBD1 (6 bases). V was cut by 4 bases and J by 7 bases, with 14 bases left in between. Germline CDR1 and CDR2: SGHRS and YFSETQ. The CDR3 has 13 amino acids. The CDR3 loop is CASSLLLRGGYTF. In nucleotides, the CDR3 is TGCGCCAGCAGCCTTCTTCTCAGGGGTGGCTACACCTTC.

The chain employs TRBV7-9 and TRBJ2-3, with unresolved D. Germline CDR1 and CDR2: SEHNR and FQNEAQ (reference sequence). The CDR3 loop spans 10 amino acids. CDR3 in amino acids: CATREDTQYF. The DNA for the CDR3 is TGTGCTACGAGAGAAGATACGCAGTATTTT.

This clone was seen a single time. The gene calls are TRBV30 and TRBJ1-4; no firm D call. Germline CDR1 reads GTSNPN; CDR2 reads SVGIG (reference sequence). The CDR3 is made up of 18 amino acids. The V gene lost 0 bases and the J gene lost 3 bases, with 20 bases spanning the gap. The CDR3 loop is CAWSVPGVKGRANEKLFF. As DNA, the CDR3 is TGTGCCTGGAGTGTCCCAGGCGTAAAAGGGCGGGCTAATGAAAAACTGTTTTTT.

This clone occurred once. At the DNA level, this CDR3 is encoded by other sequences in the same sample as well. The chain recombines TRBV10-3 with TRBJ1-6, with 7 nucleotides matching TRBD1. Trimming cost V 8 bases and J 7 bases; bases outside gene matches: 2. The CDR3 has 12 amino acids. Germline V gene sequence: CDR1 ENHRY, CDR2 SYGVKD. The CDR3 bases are TGTGCCATCCGGGACAGCAATTCACCCCTCCACTTT. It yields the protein CAIRDSNSPLHF.

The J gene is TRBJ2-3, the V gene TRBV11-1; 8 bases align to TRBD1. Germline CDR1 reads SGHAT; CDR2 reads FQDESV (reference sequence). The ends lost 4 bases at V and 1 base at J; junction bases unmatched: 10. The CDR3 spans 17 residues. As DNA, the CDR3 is TGTGCCAGCAGCTCCGGGCCGGACAGGGCTCGCACAGATACGCAGTATTTT. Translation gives CASSSGPDRARTDTQYF.

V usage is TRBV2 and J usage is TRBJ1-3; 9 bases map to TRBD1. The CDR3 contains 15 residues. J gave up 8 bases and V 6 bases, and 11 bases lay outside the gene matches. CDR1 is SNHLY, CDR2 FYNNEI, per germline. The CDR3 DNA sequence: TGTGCCAGCAGGAAGGGACAGGGAGGTTCGGACACCATATATTTT. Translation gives CASRKGQGGSDTIYF.

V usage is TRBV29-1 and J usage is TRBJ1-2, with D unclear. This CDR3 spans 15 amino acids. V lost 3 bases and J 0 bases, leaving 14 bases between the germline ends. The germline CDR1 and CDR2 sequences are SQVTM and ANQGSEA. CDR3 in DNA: TGCAGCGTTGAGGGTAGACAAAGTCCTAACTATGGCTACACCTTC. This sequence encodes CSVEGRQSPNYGYTF.

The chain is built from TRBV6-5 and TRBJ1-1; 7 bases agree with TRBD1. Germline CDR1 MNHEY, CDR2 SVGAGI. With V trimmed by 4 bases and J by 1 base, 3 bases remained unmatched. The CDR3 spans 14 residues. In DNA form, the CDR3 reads TGTGCCAGCAGTTGGGGACAGCCGAACACTGAAGCTTTCTTT. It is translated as CASSWGQPNTEAFF.

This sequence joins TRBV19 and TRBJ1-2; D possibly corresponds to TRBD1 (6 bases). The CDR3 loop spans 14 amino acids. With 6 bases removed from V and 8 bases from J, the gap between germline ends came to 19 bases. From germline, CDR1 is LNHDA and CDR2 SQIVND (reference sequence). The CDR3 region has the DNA TGTGCCAGTAGGAGCATTGGGACACCCTCAGGCTACACCTTC. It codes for CASRSIGTPSGYTF. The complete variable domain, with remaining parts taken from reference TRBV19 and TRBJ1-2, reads DGGITQSPKYLFRKEGQNVTLSCEQNLNHDAMYWYRQDPGQGLRLIYYSQIVNDFQKGDIAEGYSVSREKKESFPLTVTSAQKNPTAFYLCASRSIGTPSGYTFGSGTRLTVV.

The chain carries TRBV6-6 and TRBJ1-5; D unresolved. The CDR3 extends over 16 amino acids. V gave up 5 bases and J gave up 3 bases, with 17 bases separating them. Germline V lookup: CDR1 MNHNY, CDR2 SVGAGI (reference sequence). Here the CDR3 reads CASSNLPRDSNQPQHF. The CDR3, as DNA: TGTGCCAGCAGTAACCTCCCGAGGGATTCCAATCAGCCCCAGCATTTT.

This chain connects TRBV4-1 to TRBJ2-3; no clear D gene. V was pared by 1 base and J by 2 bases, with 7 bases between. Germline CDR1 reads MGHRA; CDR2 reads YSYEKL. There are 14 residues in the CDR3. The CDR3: CASSQGPPTDTQYF. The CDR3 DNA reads TGCGCCAGCAGCCAAGGACCCCCCACAGATACGCAGTATTTT.

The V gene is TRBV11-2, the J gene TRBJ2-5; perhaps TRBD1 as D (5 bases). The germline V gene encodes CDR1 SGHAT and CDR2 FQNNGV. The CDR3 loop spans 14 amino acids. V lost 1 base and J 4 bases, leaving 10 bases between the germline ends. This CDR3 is CASSLGTFGETQYF. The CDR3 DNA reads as TGTGCCAGCAGCTTAGGGACATTTGGAGAGACCCAGTACTTC.

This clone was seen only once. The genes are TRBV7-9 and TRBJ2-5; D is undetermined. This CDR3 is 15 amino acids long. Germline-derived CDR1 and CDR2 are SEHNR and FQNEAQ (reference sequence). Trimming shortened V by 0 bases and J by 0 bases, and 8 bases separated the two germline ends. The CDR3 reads CASSLASWYQETQYF. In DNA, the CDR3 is TGTGCCAGCAGCTTAGCCTCCTGGTACCAAGAGACCCAGTACTTC.

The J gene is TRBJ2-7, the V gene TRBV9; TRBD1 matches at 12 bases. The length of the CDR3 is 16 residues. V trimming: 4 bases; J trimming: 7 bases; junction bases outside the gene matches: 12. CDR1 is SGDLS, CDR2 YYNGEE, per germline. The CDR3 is CASSTFPGQGASEQYF. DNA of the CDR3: TGTGCCAGCAGCACCTTCCCGGGACAGGGGGCGAGTGAGCAGTACTTC.

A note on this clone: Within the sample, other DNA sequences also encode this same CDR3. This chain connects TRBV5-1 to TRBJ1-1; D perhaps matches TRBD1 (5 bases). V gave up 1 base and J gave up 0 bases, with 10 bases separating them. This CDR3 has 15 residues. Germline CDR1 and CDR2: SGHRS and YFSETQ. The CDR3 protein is CASSLPGQVNTEAFF. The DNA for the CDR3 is TGCGCCAGCAGCTTGCCAGGGCAAGTGAACACTGAAGCTTTCTTT.

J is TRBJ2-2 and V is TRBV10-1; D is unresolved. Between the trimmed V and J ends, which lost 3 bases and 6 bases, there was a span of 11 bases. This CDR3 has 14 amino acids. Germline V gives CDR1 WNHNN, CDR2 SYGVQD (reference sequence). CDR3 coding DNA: TGCGCCAGCAGTGACCAAATAGACTCCGGGGAGCTGTTTTTT. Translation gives CASSDQIDSGELFF.

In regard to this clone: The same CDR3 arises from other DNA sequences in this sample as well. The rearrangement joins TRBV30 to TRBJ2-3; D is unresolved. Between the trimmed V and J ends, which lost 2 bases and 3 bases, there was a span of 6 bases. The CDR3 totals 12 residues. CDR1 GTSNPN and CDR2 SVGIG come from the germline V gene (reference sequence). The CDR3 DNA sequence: TGTGCCTGGAGTACGGTAACAGATACGCAGTATTTT. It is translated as CAWSTVTDTQYF.

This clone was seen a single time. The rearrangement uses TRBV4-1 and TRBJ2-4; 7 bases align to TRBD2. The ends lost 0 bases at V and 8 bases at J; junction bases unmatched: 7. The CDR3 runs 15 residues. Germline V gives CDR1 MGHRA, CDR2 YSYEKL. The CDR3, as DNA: TGCGCCAGCAGCCAAGATCCCCAAGGGAGGGACATTCAGTACTTC. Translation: CASSQDPQGRDIQYF.

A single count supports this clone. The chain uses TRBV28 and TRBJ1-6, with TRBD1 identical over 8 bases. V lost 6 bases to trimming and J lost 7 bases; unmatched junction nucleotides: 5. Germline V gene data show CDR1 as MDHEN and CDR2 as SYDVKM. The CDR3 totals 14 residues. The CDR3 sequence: CASSGTGQNSPLHF. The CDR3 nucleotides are TGTGCCAGCAGCGGGACAGGCCAAAATTCACCCCTCCACTTT.

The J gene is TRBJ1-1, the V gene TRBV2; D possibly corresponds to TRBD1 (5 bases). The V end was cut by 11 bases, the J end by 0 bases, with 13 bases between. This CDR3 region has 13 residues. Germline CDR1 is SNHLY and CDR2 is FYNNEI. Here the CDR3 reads CAGTRELNTEAFF. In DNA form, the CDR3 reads TGTGCCGGGACCCGGGAATTGAACACTGAAGCTTTCTTT.

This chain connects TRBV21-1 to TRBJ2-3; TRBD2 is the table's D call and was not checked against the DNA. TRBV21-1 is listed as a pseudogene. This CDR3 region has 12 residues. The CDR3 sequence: CASSILTDTQYF. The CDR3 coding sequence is TGTGCCAGCAGTATCTTGACAGATACGCAGTATTTT.